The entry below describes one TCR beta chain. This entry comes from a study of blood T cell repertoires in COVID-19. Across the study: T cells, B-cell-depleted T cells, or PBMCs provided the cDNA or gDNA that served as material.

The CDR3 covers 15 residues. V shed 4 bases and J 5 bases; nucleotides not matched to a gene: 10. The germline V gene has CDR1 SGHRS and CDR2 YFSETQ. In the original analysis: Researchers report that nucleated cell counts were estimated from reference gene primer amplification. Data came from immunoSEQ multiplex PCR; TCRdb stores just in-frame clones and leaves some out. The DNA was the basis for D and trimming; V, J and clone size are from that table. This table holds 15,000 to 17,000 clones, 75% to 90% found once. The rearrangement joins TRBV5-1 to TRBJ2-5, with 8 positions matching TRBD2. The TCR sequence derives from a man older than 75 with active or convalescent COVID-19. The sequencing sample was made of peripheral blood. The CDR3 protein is CASSPGGLESETQYF. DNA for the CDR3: TGCGCCAGCAGCCCGGGGGGACTAGAGTCGGAGACCCAGTACTTC. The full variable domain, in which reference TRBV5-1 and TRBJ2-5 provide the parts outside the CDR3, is KAGVTQTPRYLIKTRGQQVTLSCSPISGHRSVSWYQQTPGQGLQFLFEYFSETQRNKGNFPGRFSGRQFSNSRSEMNVSTLELGDSALYLCASSPGGLESETQYFGPGTRLLVL.